This entry concerns a single TCR beta chain. CDR1 is ENHRY, CDR2 SYGVKD, per germline. The V and J ends lost 10 bases and 8 bases, in that order; junction bases with no gene match: 13. CDR3 size: 14 residues. The sample is drawn from a study of control samples from healthy donors and cancer patients. Clones were sequenced by immunoSEQ multiplex PCR, and TCRdb holds only the in-frame ones, with some missing. Here the sample spans some 150,000 clones, around 94% being singletons. The chain has TRBV10-3 and TRBJ1-2; 10 bases are a match to TRBD1. Sequenced input: PBMCs. The clonotype comes from a man in his 60s with colorectal cancer. The CDR3 sequence is CATAGTGATFGYTF. CDR3 DNA sequence: TGTGCCACCGCGGGGACAGGGGCCACCTTCGGCTACACCTTC.